This T cell receptor (beta chain) came from a study of blood T cell repertoires in COVID-19. Study-wide context: The origin of the acute and convalescent COVID-19 samples was the United States, Italy and Spain.

The CDR3 spans 16 residues. Germline CDR1 is LGHNT and CDR2 is FRNRAP. V gave up 4 bases and J gave up 1 base, with 14 bases separating them. Source study methods: Estimated nucleated cell counts came from reference gene primer amplification. The protocol was immunoSEQ multiplex PCR, while the TCRdb copy is restricted to in-frame clones and leaves out a portion. Clonal size and the V and J genes are those of that table, whereas D and trimming came from the DNA. In the table there are about 150,000 clones, approximately 80% of which are singletons. The sequenced material came from peripheral blood. This receptor was identified in a woman in her fifties or sixties with acute or convalescent COVID-19. The J gene is TRBJ1-5, the V gene TRBV12-5; the D is unclear. Here the CDR3 reads CASGSILTGSNQPQHF. The DNA of the CDR3 is TGTGCTAGTGGTTCCATCCTAACGGGAAGCAATCAGCCCCAGCATTTT.